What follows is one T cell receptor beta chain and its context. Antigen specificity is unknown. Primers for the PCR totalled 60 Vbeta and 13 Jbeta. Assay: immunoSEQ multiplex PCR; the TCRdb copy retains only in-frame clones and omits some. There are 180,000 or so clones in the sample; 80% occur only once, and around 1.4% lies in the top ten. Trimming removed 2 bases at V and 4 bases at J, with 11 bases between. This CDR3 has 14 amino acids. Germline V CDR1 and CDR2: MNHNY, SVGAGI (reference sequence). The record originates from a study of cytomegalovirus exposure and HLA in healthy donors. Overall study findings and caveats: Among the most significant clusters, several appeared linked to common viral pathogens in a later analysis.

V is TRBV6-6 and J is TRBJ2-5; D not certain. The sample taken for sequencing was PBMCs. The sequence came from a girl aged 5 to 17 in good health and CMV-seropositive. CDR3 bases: TGTGCCAGCAGTTACGGGCCCGTGAGAGAGACCCAGTACTTC. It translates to CASSYGPVRETQYF.